The present TCR beta chain was sequenced within a study of blood T cells in healthy people across ages. Study-wide results and limits: Possibly confounding the expanded clonotype changes was the fact that donor CMV status was unknown. More naive CD4+ cells and higher diversity were found in long-lived than in aged donors.

Turning to this clonotype: Its specificity is unknown. A read error may be the cause here, since a much bigger clone is one base away.

V lost 4 bases and J lost 4; bases outside the gene matches: 5. CDR3 length: 13 amino acids. Germline V gene data show CDR1 as SQVTM and CDR2 as ANQGSEA. Together with a sample-barcoded 5' primer, a J-beta primer mix was included in a second PCR lasting roughly 6 to 12 cycles. TCRdb re-called the 5' RACE reads through MiXCR, storing one row per CDR3 protein. The table shows 800,000 to 950,000 distinct CDR3 sequences, with roughly 29% occurring only once. The same specimen was also included in a second study, on T cells of mothers and their children. That source reports: Donation came from a few healthy Caucasian mothers together with their six children.

The chain employs TRBV29-1 and TRBJ2-3; TRBD2 matches 7 bases. Sequencing was done on a sample of blood. The clonotype originates from a woman aged 40 to 55 in good health. CDR3 nucleotide sequence: TGCAGCGTTGCCCCGGCGGGGGCAGATACGCAGTATTTT. As protein: CSVAPAGADTQYF.